This T cell receptor beta chain is drawn from a study of blood T cell repertoires in COVID-19 (dated by TCRdb to the early 2020s). Regarding the complete study: The collaborator samples originated in the United States, Italy and Spain and spanned the acute and convalescent phases of COVID-19. The material from the prospective study consisted of cDNA or gDNA derived from T cells, B-cell-depleted T cells, or PBMCs. Deeply sampled blood TCRbeta repertoires from subjects exposed to, actively infected with, or recovered from COVID-19 were included in the dataset. The repertoires were made available in a free public database intended to serve as a resource for research on the immune response to SARS-CoV-2. Samples came from the ongoing ImmuneRACE study (first 160 participants) plus 1,254 subjects from 6 global collaborators. The sample metadata nearly always contained a de-identified subject ID, COVID-19 status, age in years and sex. Where HLA class I and class II types were available, the types were taken from metadata supplied by the sample provider, not from assay-based typing.

As concerns this clone: It lacks a known antigen. Qualities for individual bases were not recorded, and no much larger clone is one base off.

Study-wide conclusions, independent of this receptor: The amount of clinical and demographic metadata varied by source and participant and was provided uncurated.

TCRbeta CDR3 regions were amplified from genomic DNA using the immunoSEQ Assay, a bias-controlled multiplex PCR. In the source study's methods: The number of nucleated cells in each sample was estimated from the amplification of reference gene primers within the assay. To quantify the absolute abundance of each unique TCRbeta CDR3 rearrangement, sequence reads were collapsed and filtered. For each sample, productive Simpson clonality was calculated as the square root of Simpson's diversity index across productive rearrangements. What TCRdb holds here is the immuneACCESS table cut down to in-frame rearrangements. Part of the clones is not present; checked against another copy, under half of the missing clones reflect an unresolved V gene, and the others are unexplained. That table furnishes V, J and clone size, whereas the DNA furnished D and trimming. Here the sample has just over 300,000 clones; around 86% occur a single time. The leading ten clones occupy about 4% of the sample.

Enrolling through a virtual design, the prospective study's participants ranged in age from about 18 to 89 years and lived across roughly 23 United States geographic areas. Cohort assignment in the prospective study relied on participant-reported clinical history from a screening survey and a study questionnaire. Recovered participants in ImmuneRACE Cohort 3 were defined as having two consecutive negative NP/OP PCR tests, clearance from a healthcare professional, or resolution of symptoms. Mobile phlebotomists in the prospective study collected whole blood, serum and a nasopharyngeal or oropharyngeal swab from every participant. Participants in the prospective study had the option to provide additional blood draws and questionnaires over a roughly 2-month period. Before DNA extraction, prospective study blood samples were shipped either frozen or at room temperature. For CDR1 and CDR2, the germline V gene lists LGHNA and YNFKEQ. Unmatched junction bases come to 5, with V trimmed by 5 bases and J by 3 bases. Measured from the cysteine to the phenylalanine, the CDR3 is 15 residues long. Only the CDR3 DNA stays, 45 bases, in frame from base 1.

The sequence is built from TRBV4-2 and TRBJ2-2, with 8 bases matching TRBD1. The specimen sequenced was PBMCs or T cells enriched from blood (not recorded which). The receptor was isolated from a man between 25 and 39 years old who had recovered from COVID-19. The CDR3 protein is CASSSRGPDTGELFF. Read as DNA, the sequence is TGTGCCAGCAGCTCCAGGGGGCCGGACACCGGGGAGCTGTTTTTT.